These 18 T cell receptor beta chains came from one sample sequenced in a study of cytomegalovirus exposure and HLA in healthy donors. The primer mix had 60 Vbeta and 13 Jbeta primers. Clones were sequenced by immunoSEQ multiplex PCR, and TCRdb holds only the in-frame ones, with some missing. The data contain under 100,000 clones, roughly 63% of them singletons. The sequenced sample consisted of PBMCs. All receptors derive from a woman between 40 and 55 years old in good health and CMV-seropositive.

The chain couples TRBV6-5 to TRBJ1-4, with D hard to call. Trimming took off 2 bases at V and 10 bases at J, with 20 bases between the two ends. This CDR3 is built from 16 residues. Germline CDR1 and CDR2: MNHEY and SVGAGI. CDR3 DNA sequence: TGTGCCAGCAGTTACCAATCATCGGGGTCTGGCGGAAAACTGTTTTTT. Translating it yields CASSYQSSGSGGKLFF.

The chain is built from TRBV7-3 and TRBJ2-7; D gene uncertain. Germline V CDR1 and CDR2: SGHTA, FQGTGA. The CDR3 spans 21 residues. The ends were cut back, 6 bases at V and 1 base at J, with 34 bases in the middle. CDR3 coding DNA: TGTGCCAGCAGGCCGCGAAGCTTAATCATCCCTACGTTCCTTAATTCCTACGAGCAGTACTTC. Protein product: CASRPRSLIIPTFLNSYEQYF. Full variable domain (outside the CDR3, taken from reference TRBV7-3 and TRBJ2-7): GAGVSQTPSNKVTEKGKYVELRCDPISGHTALYWYRQSLGQGPEFLIYFQGTGAADDSGLPNDRFFAVRPEGSVSTLKIQRTERGDSAVYLCASRPRSLIIPTFLNSYEQYFGPGTRLTVT.

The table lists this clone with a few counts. The CDR3 region has the DNA TGTGCCAGCAGTTCCTCCAGACTTAACAATGAGCAGTTCTTC. This codes for CASSSSRLNNEQFF. The V and J genes are TRBV27 and TRBJ2-1; D remains unclear. V lost 4 bases and J 5 bases, leaving 12 bases between the germline ends. The CDR3 spans 14 residues. Germline V gene sequence: CDR1 MNHEY, CDR2 SMNVEV (reference sequence).

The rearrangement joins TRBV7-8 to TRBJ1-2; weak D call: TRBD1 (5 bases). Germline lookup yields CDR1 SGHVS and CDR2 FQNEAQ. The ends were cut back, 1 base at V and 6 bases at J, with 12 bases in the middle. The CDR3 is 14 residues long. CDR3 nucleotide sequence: TGTGCCAGCAGCTTAGTTCAGGGCGGGGATGGCTACACCTTC. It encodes CASSLVQGGDGYTF.

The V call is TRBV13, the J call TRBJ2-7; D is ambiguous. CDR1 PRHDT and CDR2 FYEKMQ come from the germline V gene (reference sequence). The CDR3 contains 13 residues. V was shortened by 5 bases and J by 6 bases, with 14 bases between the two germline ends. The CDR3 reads CASSPGVWSEQYF. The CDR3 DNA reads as TGTGCCAGCAGCCCTGGTGTATGGAGCGAGCAGTACTTC.

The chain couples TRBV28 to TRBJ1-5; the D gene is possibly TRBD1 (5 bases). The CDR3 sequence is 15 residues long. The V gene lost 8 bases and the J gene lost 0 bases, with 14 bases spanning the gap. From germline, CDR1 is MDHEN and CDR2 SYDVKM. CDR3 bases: TGTGCCAGCGGATCACTCAGGGATAGCAATCAGCCCCAGCATTTT. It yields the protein CASGSLRDSNQPQHF.

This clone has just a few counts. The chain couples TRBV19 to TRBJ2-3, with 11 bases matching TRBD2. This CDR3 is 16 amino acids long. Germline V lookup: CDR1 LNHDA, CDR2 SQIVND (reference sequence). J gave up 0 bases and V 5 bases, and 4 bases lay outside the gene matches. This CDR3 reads CASSVGLAASTDTQYF. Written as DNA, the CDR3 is TGTGCCAGTAGTGTGGGACTAGCGGCGAGCACAGATACGCAGTATTTT.

The CDR3 DNA reads as TGTGCCAGCAGTACAACCGGGAGCGGGGGTACTGAAGCTTTCTTT. Translating gives CASSTTGSGGTEAFF. This rearrangement joins TRBV6-6 to TRBJ1-1; D possibly corresponds to TRBD1 (5 bases). CDR1 is MNHNY, CDR2 SVGAGI, per germline (reference sequence). Deletions cut 5 bases from V and 5 bases from J, with 18 bases between. The CDR3 length is 15 residues.

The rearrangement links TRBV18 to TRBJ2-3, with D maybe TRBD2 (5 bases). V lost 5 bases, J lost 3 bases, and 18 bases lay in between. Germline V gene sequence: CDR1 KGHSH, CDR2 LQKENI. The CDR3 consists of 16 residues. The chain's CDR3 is CASSVLLGGGTDTQYF. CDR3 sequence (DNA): TGTGCCAGCTCAGTGTTACTTGGTGGAGGTACAGATACGCAGTATTTT. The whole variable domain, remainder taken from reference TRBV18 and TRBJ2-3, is NAGVMQNPRHLVRRRGQEARLRCSPMKGHSHVYWYRQLPEEGLKFMVYLQKENIIDESGMPKERFSAEFPKEGPSILRIQQVVRGDSAAYFCASSVLLGGGTDTQYFGPGTRLTVL.

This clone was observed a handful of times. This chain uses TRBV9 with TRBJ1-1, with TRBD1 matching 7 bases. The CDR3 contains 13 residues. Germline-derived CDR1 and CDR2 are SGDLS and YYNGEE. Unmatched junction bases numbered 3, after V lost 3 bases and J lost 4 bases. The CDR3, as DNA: TGTGCCAGCAGCGGTTACAGGGGCACTGAAGCTTTCTTT. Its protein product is CASSGYRGTEAFF.

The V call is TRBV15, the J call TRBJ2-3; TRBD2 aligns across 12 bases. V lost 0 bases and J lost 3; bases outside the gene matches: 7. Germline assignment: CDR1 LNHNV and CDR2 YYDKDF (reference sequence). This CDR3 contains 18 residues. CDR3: CATSRDPPGLAGTDTQYF. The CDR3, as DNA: TGTGCCACCAGCAGAGACCCGCCCGGACTAGCGGGAACAGATACGCAGTATTTT.

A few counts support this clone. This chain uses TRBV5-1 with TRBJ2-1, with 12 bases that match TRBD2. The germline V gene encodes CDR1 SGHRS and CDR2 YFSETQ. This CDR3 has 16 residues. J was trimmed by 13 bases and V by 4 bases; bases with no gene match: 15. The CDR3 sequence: CASSILPGLAGNEQFF. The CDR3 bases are TGCGCCAGCAGCATACTACCGGGACTAGCGGGCAACGAACAGTTCTTC. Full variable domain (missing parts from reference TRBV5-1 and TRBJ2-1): KAGVTQTPRYLIKTRGQQVTLSCSPISGHRSVSWYQQTPGQGLQFLFEYFSETQRNKGNFPGRFSGRQFSNSRSEMNVSTLELGDSALYLCASSILPGLAGNEQFFGPGTRLTVL.

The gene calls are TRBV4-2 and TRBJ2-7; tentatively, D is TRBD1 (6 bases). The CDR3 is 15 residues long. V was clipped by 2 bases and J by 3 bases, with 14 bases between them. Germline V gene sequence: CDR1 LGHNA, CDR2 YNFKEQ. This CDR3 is CASSQHSGTSYEQYF. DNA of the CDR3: TGTGCCAGCAGCCAACACTCCGGGACAAGCTACGAGCAGTACTTC.

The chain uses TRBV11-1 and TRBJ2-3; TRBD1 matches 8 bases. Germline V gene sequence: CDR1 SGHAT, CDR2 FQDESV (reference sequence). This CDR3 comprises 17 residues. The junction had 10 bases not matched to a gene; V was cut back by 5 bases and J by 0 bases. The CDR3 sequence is CASSPRWTGKSTDTQYF. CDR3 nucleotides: TGTGCCAGCAGCCCCCGGTGGACAGGGAAAAGCACAGATACGCAGTATTTT.

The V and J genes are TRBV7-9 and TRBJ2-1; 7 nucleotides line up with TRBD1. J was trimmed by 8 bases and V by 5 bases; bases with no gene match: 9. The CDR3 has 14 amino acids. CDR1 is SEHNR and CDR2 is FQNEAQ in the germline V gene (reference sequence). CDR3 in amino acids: CASSPRGDSDEQFF. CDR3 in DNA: TGTGCCAGCAGCCCCCGTGGGGACAGCGATGAGCAGTTCTTC. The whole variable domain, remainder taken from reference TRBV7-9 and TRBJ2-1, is DTGVSQNPRHKITKRGQNVTFRCDPISEHNRLYWYRQTLGQGPEFLTYFQNEAQLEKSRLLSDRFSAERPKGSFSTLEIQRTEQGDSAMYLCASSPRGDSDEQFFGPGTRLTVL.

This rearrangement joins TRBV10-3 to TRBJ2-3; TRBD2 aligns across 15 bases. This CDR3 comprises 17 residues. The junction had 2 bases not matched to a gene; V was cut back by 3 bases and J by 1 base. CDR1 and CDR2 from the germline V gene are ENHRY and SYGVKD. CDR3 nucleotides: TGTGCCATCAGTGATGGACTAGCGGGAGGGGGCACAGATACGCAGTATTTT. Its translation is CAISDGLAGGGTDTQYF.

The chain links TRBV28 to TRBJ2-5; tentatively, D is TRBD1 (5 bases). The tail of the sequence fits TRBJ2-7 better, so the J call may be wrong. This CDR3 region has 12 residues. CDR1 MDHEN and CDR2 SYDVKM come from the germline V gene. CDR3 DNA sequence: TGTGCCAGTAAGACAGAAGGGTTCGAGCAGTACTTC. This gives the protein CASKTEGFEQYF.

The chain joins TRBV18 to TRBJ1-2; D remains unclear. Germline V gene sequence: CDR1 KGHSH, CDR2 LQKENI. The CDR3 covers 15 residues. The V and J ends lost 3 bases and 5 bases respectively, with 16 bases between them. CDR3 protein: CASSPPDGILYGYTF. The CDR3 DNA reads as TGTGCCAGCTCACCTCCAGACGGGATCCTTTATGGCTACACCTTC.